The rows below give T cell receptor beta chains drawn from one sample of a study of T cell repertoires in cytomegalovirus infection. TCRdb passed the reads through MiXCR, listing each CDR3 protein once. The data show some 350,000 distinct CDR3 sequences, 15% to 20% seen once. The sequencing input was PBMCs. All receptors come from a human donor in good health (CMV status not recorded). Some clones in this sample may be carry-over from other donors' samples. The CDR3 runs from the conserved cysteine through the conserved F or W.

V	J	CDR3
TRBV25-1	TRBJ2-7	CASSERPITAEQYF
TRBV7-9	TRBJ1-6	CASSLGRRFRNSPLHF
TRBV7-2	TRBJ2-5	CASSPTDRVQETQYF
TRBV20-1	TRBJ1-6	CSAHSRRYMDSPLHF
TRBV11-2	TRBJ2-3	CASASRQTGPAGGPSVADTQYF
TRBV7-9	TRBJ2-7	CASSPGLLGEQYF
TRBV20-1	TRBJ2-1	CSAPPGLAALGSYNEQFF
TRBV6-1	TRBJ1-1	CASKGRTYLNTEAFF
TRBV7-2	TRBJ2-1	CASSRWGLAGNNEQFF
TRBV19	TRBJ1-3	CASSIGSDSGNTIYF
TRBV20-1	TRBJ2-1	CSAWTSGRLDEQFF
TRBV2	TRBJ2-1	CASPAKAGSYNEQFF
TRBV4-3	TRBJ2-1	CASSQGFQRGLAGESSYNEQFF
TRBV6-5	TRBJ2-3	CASSYSRLAEDTQYF
TRBV2	TRBJ2-7	CASSSGYEQYF
TRBV7-2	TRBJ1-1	CASSLGDRRGTEAFF
TRBV11-2	TRBJ2-1	CASSFLTGRNVDNEQFF
TRBV7-9	TRBJ1-3	CASSTTGDTIYF
TRBV7-9	TRBJ2-1	CASSPDGASYDEQFF
TRBV7-2	TRBJ2-5	CASSRDSLGAQYF
TRBV7-2	TRBJ2-2	CASSPRLAGQLEELFF
TRBV6-1	TRBJ2-7	CASSAHFYEQYF
TRBV7-2	TRBJ2-3	CASSLGGVTDTKYF
TRBV5-5	TRBJ1-6	CASSFLPGTPKGPLHF
TRBV5-4	TRBJ2-2	CASSPRPGTANTGELFF
TRBV30	TRBJ1-5	CAWSIVRNQPQHF
TRBV10-1	TRBJ2-7	CASSDFGRGYEQYF
TRBV6-6	TRBJ2-1	CASSYWTGLQDGEQFF
TRBV7-2	TRBJ2-5	CASSLESGAQYF
TRBV7-2	TRBJ2-1	CASSLVGLAGGPLYNEQFF
TRBV5-1	TRBJ1-1	CASSWDRGRTEAFF
TRBV7-2	TRBJ1-5	CASSLDSRGGMHF
TRBV2	TRBJ1-5	CASTRGQGIAVSDQPQHF
TRBV18	TRBJ2-3	CASSPQTNTDTQYF
TRBV7-9	TRBJ1-4	CASSTRQANEKLFF